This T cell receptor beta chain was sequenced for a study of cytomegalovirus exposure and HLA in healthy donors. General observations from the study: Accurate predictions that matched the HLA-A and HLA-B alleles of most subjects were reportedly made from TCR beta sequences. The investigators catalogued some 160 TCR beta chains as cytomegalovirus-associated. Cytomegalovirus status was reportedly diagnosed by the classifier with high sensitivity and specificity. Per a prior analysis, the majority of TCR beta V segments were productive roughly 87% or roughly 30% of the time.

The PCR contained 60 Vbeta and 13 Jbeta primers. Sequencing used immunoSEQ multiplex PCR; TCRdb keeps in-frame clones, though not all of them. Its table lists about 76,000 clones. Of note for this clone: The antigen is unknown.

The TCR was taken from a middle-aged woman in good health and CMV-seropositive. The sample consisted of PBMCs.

CDR3 loop: CASSQPGNTEAFF. CDR3 nucleotides: TGTGCCAGCAGCCAGCCGGGGAACACTGAAGCTTTCTTT. This chain connects TRBV28 to TRBJ1-1, with D unresolved. The CDR3 extends over 13 amino acids. V lost 6 bases and J lost 1, with 9 bases in between. The germline V gene has CDR1 MDHEN and CDR2 SYDVKM.